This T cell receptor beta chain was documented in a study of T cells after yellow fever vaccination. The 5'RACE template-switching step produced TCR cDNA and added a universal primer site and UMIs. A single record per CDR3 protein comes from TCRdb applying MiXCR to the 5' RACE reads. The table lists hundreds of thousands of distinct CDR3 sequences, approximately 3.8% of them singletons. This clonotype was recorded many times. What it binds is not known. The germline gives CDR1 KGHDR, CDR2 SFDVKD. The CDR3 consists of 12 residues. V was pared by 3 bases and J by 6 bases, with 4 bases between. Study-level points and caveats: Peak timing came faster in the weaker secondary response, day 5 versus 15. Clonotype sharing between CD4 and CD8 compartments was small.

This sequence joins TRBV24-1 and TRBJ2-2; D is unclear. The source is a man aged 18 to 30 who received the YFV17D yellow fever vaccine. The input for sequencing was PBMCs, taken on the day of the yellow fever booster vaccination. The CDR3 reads CATSDHAGELFF. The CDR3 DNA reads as TGTGCCACCAGTGATCACGCCGGGGAGCTGTTTTTT.